The rows below give T cell receptor beta chains drawn from one sample of a study of multiple sclerosis patients with progressive multifocal leukoencephalopathy. Generated by immunoSEQ multiplex PCR, the TCRdb table keeps only in-frame clones and is missing some. Seen here are under 35,000 clones, around 92% observed once, and the top ten hold less than 2.5%. Sequencing used PBMCs. The receptors stem from a man aged 30-40 years with multiple sclerosis. The CDR3 runs from the conserved cysteine through the conserved F or W. D genes are given only for firm matches. The size entry is marked missing in some rows and otherwise reads once, few, many or a size class.

-	TRBD2	TRBV7-9	TRBJ2-1	TGTGCCAGCAGCACGTGGGCGGGAGGGGCAAATGAGCAGTTCTTC	CASSTWAGGANEQFF
-	-	TRBV30	TRBJ2-5	TGTGCCTGGACCCACCGGACAGTACAAGAGACCCAGTACTTC	CAWTHRTVQETQYF
-	-	TRBV6-5	TRBJ1-2	TGTGCCAGCAGCCAGAATGGGGTAGATGCCTATGGCTACACCTTC	CASSQNGVDAYGYTF
once	-	TRBV5-5	TRBJ2-7	TGTGCCAGCAGCCCCCAGGGGCTTTACTACGAGCAGTACTTC	CASSPQGLYYEQYF
once	-	TRBV25-1	TRBJ2-1	-	CASSKRDFGNEQFF
-	-	TRBV11-3	TRBJ2-3	TGTGCCAGCAGCTCGCAGGGATGGGGATACACAGATACGCAGTATTTT	CASSSQGWGYTDTQYF
-	-	TRBV6-5	TRBJ1-4	TGTGCCAGCAGTTACTCGCGGGCTGAAAAACTGTTTTTT	CASSYSRAEKLFF
-	-	TRBV5-6	TRBJ2-1	TGTGCCAGCAGCTTGTATGCCAATGAGCAGTTCTTC	CASSLYANEQFF
-	TRBD1	TRBV7-2	TRBJ1-5	TGTGCCAGCAGCGCCGGGACAGGGGGCTTTCAGCCCCAGCATTTT	CASSAGTGGFQPQHF
-	-	TRBV20-1	TRBJ2-1	TGCAGTGCTTCCGACTTCTATGAGCAGTTCTTC	CSASDFYEQFF
-	-	TRBV6-5	TRBJ2-5	TGTGCCAGCAGTTACTCTGGCAGACAAGAGACCCAGTACTTC	CASSYSGRQETQYF
-	-	TRBV25-1	TRBJ2-4	TGTGCCAGCAGTGAATATAAGTCCCCGGCAGTAGCCAAAAACATTCAGTACTTC	CASSEYKSPAVAKNIQYF
-	-	TRBV7-8	TRBJ1-1	TGTGCCAGCAGCTCCACAGGGAACACTGAAGCTTTCTTT	CASSSTGNTEAFF
-	TRBD2	TRBV5-8	TRBJ2-7	TGTGCCAGCAGCGGAACGGGGGGTATGACGTACGAGCAGTACTTC	CASSGTGGMTYEQYF
-	-	TRBV27	TRBJ2-2	TGTGCCAGCAGTTTCGGATTGAACACCGGGGAGCTGTTTTTT	CASSFGLNTGELFF
once	-	TRBV7-9	TRBJ1-3	TGTGCCAGCAGCACAGCCTTAGGGGTCTTTAGCTCTGGAAACACCATATATTTT	CASSTALGVFSSGNTIYF
-	-	TRBV13	TRBJ1-6	TGTGCCAGCAGCTTAGGCGCCGGGAAGTATAATTCACCCCTCCACTTT	CASSLGAGKYNSPLHF
-	TRBD1	TRBV6-6	TRBJ1-5	TGTGCCAGCACCGGACAGGGTTCCCGCAATCAGCCCCAGCATTTT	CASTGQGSRNQPQHF
-	-	TRBV18	TRBJ1-4	TGTGCCAGCTCACTGGACGGGACGACTAATGAAAAACTGTTTTTT	CASSLDGTTNEKLFF
-	TRBD1	TRBV9	TRBJ2-2	TGTGCCAGCAGCGCACGGACAGGGGGGCCCACCGGGGAGCTGTTTTTT	CASSARTGGPTGELFF
once	TRBD1	TRBV15	TRBJ1-1	TGTGCCACCAGCAGACTGACAGGGGGCAGTACTGAAGCTTTCTTT	CATSRLTGGSTEAFF
-	-	TRBV10-1	TRBJ2-3	TGCGCCAGCAGTGTGGATCGGGTGGGCTATGGGGATACGCAGTATTTT	CASSVDRVGYGDTQYF
-	-	TRBV7-2	TRBJ2-1	TGTGCCAGCGCACATCGGGCTCCCAACAATGAGCAGTTCTTC	CASAHRAPNNEQFF
-	-	TRBV19	TRBJ1-3	TGTGCCAGTAGTACGGAGGTCGGAAACACCATATATTTT	CASSTEVGNTIYF
-	-	TRBV10-3	TRBJ2-3	TGTGCCATCAGTTCAACGGGGGGCTTAGGAGATACGCAGTATTTT	CAISSTGGLGDTQYF
-	TRBD2	TRBV6-6	TRBJ2-1	TGTGCCAGCAGTTTTCGGACTAGAGTATCCTACAATGAGCAGTTCTTC	CASSFRTRVSYNEQFF
-	TRBD2	TRBV27	TRBJ2-3	TGTGCCAGCAGAACCTTTTTGGGCGGACTAGTTCCCGCACGCAAAGATACGCAGTATTTT	CASRTFLGGLVPARKDTQYF
few	-	TRBV5-3	TRBJ1-1	TGTGCCAGAAGCTTGACGCAGGGGTTGAACACTGAAGCTTTCTTT	CARSLTQGLNTEAFF
-	TRBD1	TRBV27	TRBJ1-3	TGTGCCAGCAGTCCTACAGGGGGCTCTGGAAACACCATATATTTT	CASSPTGGSGNTIYF
-	TRBD1	TRBV2	TRBJ1-6	TGTGCCAGCAGTGAAAAGGGGGCCATCATTAGCTCCTATAATTCACCCCTCCACTTT	CASSEKGAIISSYNSPLHF
-	-	TRBV5-1	TRBJ2-7	TGCGCCAGCAGCCGCAGGGGCTCCTACGAGCAGTACTTC	CASSRRGSYEQYF
-	-	TRBV30	TRBJ1-1	TGTGCCTGGGCTACAGGAACCGGAGGGACTGAAGCTTTCTTT	CAWATGTGGTEAFF
-	-	TRBV5-1	TRBJ2-1	TGCGCCAGCAGCTTGGTGGTAGCGGACAATGAGCAGTTCTTC	CASSLVVADNEQFF
-	-	TRBV7-2	TRBJ1-2	TGTGCCAGCAGCCCCGGGACCTCTTACGGAAGCTATGGCTACACCTTC	CASSPGTSYGSYGYTF
-	TRBD1	TRBV5-1	TRBJ1-3	TGCGCCAGCAGCTCCCAGGGGGCGAGCCCCTACTCTGGAAACACCATATATTTT	CASSSQGASPYSGNTIYF
-	-	TRBV7-2	TRBJ1-4	TGTGCCAGCAGCTTCGGGGCGAGGGAAAAACTGTTTTTT	CASSFGAREKLFF
-	-	TRBV4-1	TRBJ2-7	TGCGCCAGCAGCCCCCTAGCTGAGAGTGTCTACGAGCAGTACTTC	CASSPLAESVYEQYF
once	TRBD1	TRBV5-5	TRBJ1-6	TGTGCCAGCAGTCGAGGACAGGCGAGACCACCCCTCCACTTT	CASSRGQARPPLHF
-	TRBD2	TRBV30	TRBJ2-2	TGTGCCTGGGGGCTTAGCGGGCGGAACACCGGGGAGCTGTTTTTT	CAWGLSGRNTGELFF
-	-	TRBV6-6	TRBJ2-7	TGTGCCAGCAGTTACGTCAGGGCCTACGAGCAGTACTTC	CASSYVRAYEQYF
once	-	TRBV2	TRBJ1-4	TGTGCCAGCAGTCCCTCGCAGGGGCCGGGACTGTTTTTT	CASSPSQGPGLFF
-	-	TRBV6-1	TRBJ2-2	TGTGCCAGCAAGTCACGGGGCCCGAACACCGGGGAGCTGTTTTTT	CASKSRGPNTGELFF
-	TRBD2	TRBV4-1	TRBJ2-7	TGCGCCAGCAGCCAAGCCCCGGGACTAGCGACCGAGCAGTACTTC	CASSQAPGLATEQYF
-	-	TRBV2	TRBJ2-7	TGTGCCAGCACTGACTCCGCCGCCTACGAGCAGTACTTC	CASTDSAAYEQYF
-	-	TRBV18	TRBJ2-6	TGTGCCAGCTCACCGACCGGCGCAAGCTCTGGGGCCAACGTCCTGACTTTC	CASSPTGASSGANVLTF
-	TRBD1	TRBV6-5	TRBJ2-1	TGTGCCAGCAGTTACCTTAGACAGGGCAATGAGCAGTTCTTC	CASSYLRQGNEQFF
-	-	TRBV2	TRBJ1-1	TGTGCCAGCAGGGTCCAGCCTAACACTGAAGCTTTCTTT	CASRVQPNTEAFF
-	TRBD1	TRBV18	TRBJ1-4	TGTGCCAGCTCAGCCACGGGACAGGGGGCTTCGACTAATGAAAAACTGTTTTTT	CASSATGQGASTNEKLFF
-	-	TRBV11-3	TRBJ1-1	TGTGCCAGCAGCTTAAGTCTTAGTGCAGAAGAAGCTTTCTTT	CASSLSLSAEEAFF
-	-	TRBV11-2	TRBJ2-1	TGTGCCAGCAGCTTAGCGGGAGACGCGCATGAGCAGTTCTTC	CASSLAGDAHEQFF
once	-	TRBV19	TRBJ1-5	TGTGCCAGTAGTATATCCCCGCAGGGCTATAGCAATCAGCCCCAGCATTTT	CASSISPQGYSNQPQHF
-	-	TRBV5-1	TRBJ2-1	TGCGCCAGCAGCGAGGGACCCTACAATGAGCAGTTCTTC	CASSEGPYNEQFF
-	TRBD1	TRBV6-5	TRBJ1-6	TGTGCCAGCAGTTACGAGGGACAGTATAATTCACCCCTCCACTTT	CASSYEGQYNSPLHF
few	-	TRBV5-4	TRBJ1-3	TGTGCCAGCACGGTAGGGGGATACTCTGGAAACACCATATATTTT	CASTVGGYSGNTIYF
-	-	TRBV7-9	TRBJ2-5	TGTGCCAGCAGCAAGCTAGCAGGGCTAGAGACCCAGTACTTC	CASSKLAGLETQYF
-	TRBD1	TRBV5-1	TRBJ2-3	TGCGCCAGCAGCTTGGGGGACAGTACAGATACGCAGTATTTT	CASSLGDSTDTQYF
-	-	TRBV6-1	TRBJ2-1	TGTGCCAGCAGTGAAGAGGTCAATGAGCAGTTCTTC	CASSEEVNEQFF
-	-	TRBV5-8	TRBJ2-5	TGTGCCAGCAGCTTACAGGGCTCACAAGAGACCCAGTACTTC	CASSLQGSQETQYF
-	-	TRBV15	TRBJ1-1	TGTGCCACCAGCAGAGGGAGCGCTGAAGCTTTCTTT	CATSRGSAEAFF
-	-	TRBV19	TRBJ1-5	TGTGCCAGTAGTATACGGGCCCTGTATAGCAATCAGCCCCAGCATTTT	CASSIRALYSNQPQHF